Presented here are 27 T cell receptor beta chains from one specimen sequenced in a study of shared clonotypes between healthy human individuals. Clones were read by immunoSEQ multiplex PCR, and TCRdb kept only the in-frame ones, dropping some. The table has approximately 980,000 clones, around 80% seen once. The sequencing sample was made of memory CD4+ T cells sorted from blood. As to subset: CD45RA-negative fraction. The receptors originated from a man aged 18 to 35 in good health.

The gene calls are TRBV28 and TRBJ2-1, with D possibly matching TRBD2 (7 bases). The V gene's germline CDR1 is MDHEN and CDR2 SYDVKM. V shed 6 bases and J shed 3 bases, with 15 bases lying between them. This CDR3 has 15 residues. This CDR3 is CASSLQGGGYNEQFF. The CDR3 region has the DNA TGTGCCAGCAGCTTACAGGGAGGGGGCTACAATGAGCAGTTCTTC.

The chain uses TRBV27 and TRBJ2-1; 8 bases align to TRBD2. There are 15 residues in the CDR3. Germline CDR1 is MNHEY and CDR2 is SMNVEV (reference sequence). The V and J ends lost 3 bases and 7 bases, in that order; junction bases with no gene match: 8. The CDR3 DNA reads TGTGCCAGCAGTTTCCCGGGAGGGCCGGTGAATGAGCAGTTCTTC. It encodes CASSFPGGPVNEQFF.

The rearrangement uses TRBV4-3 and TRBJ1-4; no clear D. CDR1 is LGHNA and CDR2 is YSLEER in the germline V gene. This CDR3 has 16 residues. Trimming left V 1 base short and J 7 bases short, with 16 bases between. CDR3: CASSQGVSAGSEKLFF. The DNA of the CDR3 is TGCGCCAGCAGCCAAGGGGTTTCGGCCGGGAGTGAAAAACTGTTTTTT.

The gene calls are TRBV19 and TRBJ1-1; D remains ambiguous. The CDR3 loop spans 13 amino acids. Per germline, CDR1 LNHDA and CDR2 SQIVND (reference sequence). With 5 bases removed from V and 2 bases from J, the gap between germline ends came to 9 bases. In nucleotides, the CDR3 is TGTGCCAGTAGTTTAAGGCATAACACTGAAGCTTTCTTT. Its translation: CASSLRHNTEAFF.

This chain joins TRBV6-5 and TRBJ2-5; D remains ambiguous. The germline gives CDR1 MNHEY, CDR2 SVGAGI. The CDR3 spans 12 residues. V shed 5 bases and J shed 5 bases, with 9 bases lying between them. CDR3 DNA: TGTGCCAGCAGTCCCCTTCGGGAGACCCAGTACTTC. This codes for CASSPLRETQYF.

V gene TRBV7-2 combines with J gene TRBJ2-7; D is uncertain. V gave up 2 bases and J gave up 2 bases, with 10 bases separating them. From germline, CDR1 is SGHTA and CDR2 FQGNSA. The CDR3 covers 14 residues. The CDR3 protein is CASSLSASAYEQYF. The CDR3 nucleotides read TGTGCCAGCAGCTTATCGGCCTCAGCCTACGAGCAGTACTTC.

CDR3 loop: CASRFNRGRDTEAFF. CDR3 DNA: TGTGCCAGCAGATTTAACAGGGGCCGTGACACTGAAGCTTTCTTT. This rearrangement joins TRBV27 to TRBJ1-1; 7 bases map to TRBD1. The CDR3 loop spans 15 amino acids. J was trimmed by 3 bases and V by 6 bases; bases with no gene match: 10. Germline loops: CDR1 MNHEY, CDR2 SMNVEV (reference sequence).

The chain has TRBV7-6 and TRBJ2-7, with D uncertain. The V gene lost 11 bases and the J gene lost 0 bases, with 14 bases spanning the gap. There are 13 residues in the CDR3. CDR1 and CDR2 (germline): SGHVS, FNYEAQ. CDR3 nucleotides: TGTGCCGAAGAGGATGGCTCCTCCTACGAGCAGTACTTC. Encoded protein: CAEEDGSSYEQYF.

This chain connects TRBV11-2 to TRBJ2-6, with D perhaps matching TRBD2 (5 bases). Germline CDR1 and CDR2: SGHAT and FQNNGV. Trimming cost V 3 bases and J 2 bases, with 17 bases left between them. This CDR3 is built from 18 residues. The CDR3 region has the DNA TGTGCCAGCAGCTTCGAGCAAAGGGAGAGCCCTGGGGCCAACGTCCTGACTTTC. Protein product: CASSFEQRESPGANVLTF.

The V gene is TRBV5-1, the J gene TRBJ2-3, with D tentatively TRBD1 or TRBD2 (5 bases each). The CDR3 consists of 11 residues. Between the trimmed V and J ends, which lost 4 bases and 6 bases, there was a span of 6 bases. The germline CDR1 and CDR2 sequences are SGHRS and YFSETQ. In DNA form, the CDR3 reads TGCGCCAGCAGCGAGGGGGATACGCAGTATTTT. Protein: CASSEGDTQYF.

The rearrangement uses TRBV5-4 and TRBJ1-2; the D gene is possibly TRBD1 (5 bases). This CDR3 is 12 amino acids long. CDR1 and CDR2 (germline): SGHNT, YYREEE (reference sequence). Trimming left V 4 bases short and J 12 bases short, with 16 bases between. The CDR3: CASSGGDDLHTF. The DNA of the CDR3 is TGTGCCAGCAGCGGGGGGGACGATCTTCACACCTTC.

Points on this clone: Other DNA variants within this sample encode the same CDR3. This chain uses TRBV4-3 with TRBJ2-7; D tentatively reads TRBD1 or TRBD2 (5 bases each). Trimming stripped 0 bases from V and 2 bases from J, with 11 bases between. Germline V gives CDR1 LGHNA, CDR2 YSLEER. The CDR3 extends over 15 amino acids. CDR3 nucleotide sequence: TGCGCCAGCAGCCAAGATCCCCAGGGACCCTACGAGCAGTACTTC. Translated: CASSQDPQGPYEQYF.

The genes are TRBV6-1 and TRBJ1-2, with D perhaps TRBD1 (5 bases). The CDR3 sequence is 13 residues long. The germline gives CDR1 MNHNS, CDR2 SASEGT. Trimming pared 6 bases from V and 4 bases from J, leaving 12 bases between. The CDR3 spells CASRGDSLYGYTF. In nucleotides, the CDR3 is TGTGCCAGCAGAGGAGACAGCCTCTATGGCTACACCTTC.

The CDR3 here is CASSRTNTEAFF. The CDR3 nucleotides read TGTGCCAGCAGTAGAACGAACACTGAAGCTTTCTTT. V usage is TRBV7-2 and J usage is TRBJ1-1; D not certain. Germline loops: CDR1 SGHTA, CDR2 FQGNSA. The CDR3 extends over 12 amino acids. V lost 6 bases, J lost 1 base, and 6 bases lay in between.

The chain recombines TRBV7-9 with TRBJ2-1; D is tentatively TRBD1 or TRBD2 (5 bases each). The CDR3 runs 14 residues. The germline V and J ends were trimmed by 5 bases and 4 bases, with 12 bases remaining between them. Per germline, CDR1 SEHNR and CDR2 FQNEAQ (reference sequence). CDR3 DNA: TGTGCCAGCAGCCCGAGGGGCTCTTACAATGAGCAGTTCTTC. Protein: CASSPRGSYNEQFF.

The chain employs TRBV7-2 and TRBJ2-5, with 7 nucleotides matching TRBD2. Germline trimming cut 8 bases from V and 2 bases from J; bases unmatched to any gene: 20. Germline V lookup: CDR1 SGHTA, CDR2 FQGNSA. The CDR3 has 18 amino acids. DNA for the CDR3: TGTGCCAGCTCAGCGGGGTCCACATCCCTATCCTTTCAAGAGACCCAGTACTTC. It yields the protein CASSAGSTSLSFQETQYF. Variable domain in full (rest from reference TRBV7-2 and TRBJ2-5): GAGVSQSPSNKVTEKGKDVELRCDPISGHTALYWYRQSLGQGLEFLIYFQGNSAPDKSGLPSDRFSAERTGGSVSTLTIQRTQQEDSAVYLCASSAGSTSLSFQETQYFGPGTRLLVL.

The rearrangement links TRBV5-1 to TRBJ2-7; 10 bases agree with TRBD1. Germline values: CDR1 SGHRS, CDR2 YFSETQ. The CDR3 covers 18 residues. With V trimmed by 2 bases and J by 2 bases, 13 bases remained unmatched. Here the CDR3 reads CASSFGTGARGVAYEQYF. In DNA form, the CDR3 reads TGCGCCAGCAGCTTTGGGACAGGGGCGAGGGGTGTGGCCTACGAGCAGTACTTC.

The rearrangement uses TRBV18 and TRBJ1-5; the match to TRBD1 covers 9 bases. The CDR3 runs 13 residues. V was clipped by 6 bases and J by 8 bases; unmatched bases: 5. The germline gives CDR1 KGHSH, CDR2 LQKENI. Here the CDR3 reads CASSPGQGEPQHF. CDR3 DNA: TGTGCCAGCTCCCCGGGACAGGGAGAGCCCCAGCATTTT.

The chain links TRBV30 to TRBJ2-2, with D perhaps being TRBD1 or TRBD2 (6 bases each). CDR3 length: 19 amino acids. Per the germline V gene, CDR1 is GTSNPN and CDR2 is SVGIG (reference sequence). V was trimmed by 7 bases and J by 3 bases, leaving 30 bases between them. The CDR3 nucleotides read TGTGCCTCGGACATGGGCTCGGGGGCCTTGCTTTGGGACACCGGGGAGCTGTTTTTT. Residues: CASDMGSGALLWDTGELFF. The full variable domain, in which reference TRBV30 and TRBJ2-2 provide the parts outside the CDR3, is SQTIHQWPATLVQPVGSPLSLECTVEGTSNPNLYWYRQAAGRGLQLLFYSVGIGQISSEVPQNLSASRPQDRQFILSSKKLLLSDSGFYLCASDMGSGALLWDTGELFFGEGSRLTVL.

The chain carries TRBV11-1 and TRBJ2-3, with a weak D call TRBD2 (6 bases). V shed 1 base and J shed 3 bases, with 8 bases lying between them. This CDR3 comprises 14 residues. CDR1 SGHAT and CDR2 FQDESV come from the germline V gene (reference sequence). CDR3 nucleotide sequence: TGTGCCAGCAGCTTAGGGGGGGTAACAGATACGCAGTATTTT. It specifies CASSLGGVTDTQYF.

The chain combines TRBV5-6 with TRBJ2-2; maybe TRBD1 (6 bases). From germline, CDR1 is SGHDT and CDR2 YYEEEE. The CDR3 has 16 amino acids. Trimming shortened V by 3 bases and J by 5 bases, and 17 bases separated the two germline ends. The CDR3 sequence: CASSWGPGARTGELFF. The CDR3 nucleotides read TGTGCCAGCAGCTGGGGCCCAGGGGCGAGGACCGGGGAGCTGTTTTTT.

V is TRBV9 and J is TRBJ2-1, with D hard to call. The CDR3 is made up of 12 amino acids. Trimming took off 4 bases at V and 6 bases at J, with 8 bases between the two ends. Germline-derived CDR1 and CDR2 are SGDLS and YYNGEE. CDR3 sequence reads: CASSPQFNEQFF. CDR3 sequence (DNA): TGTGCCAGCAGCCCCCAGTTCAATGAGCAGTTCTTC.

This clone appeared a few times. The gene calls are TRBV7-2 and TRBJ2-5, with D perhaps matching TRBD1 (6 bases). The ends were cut back, 5 bases at V and 4 bases at J, with 14 bases in the middle. The CDR3 spans 14 residues. CDR1 is SGHTA, CDR2 FQGNSA, per germline. The CDR3 loop reads CASSEGGVGETQYF. As DNA, the CDR3 is TGTGCCAGCAGCGAAGGGGGAGTAGGAGAGACCCAGTACTTC. Based on the CDR3 plus reference TRBV7-2 and TRBJ2-5, the full variable domain is GAGVSQSPSNKVTEKGKDVELRCDPISGHTALYWYRQSLGQGLEFLIYFQGNSAPDKSGLPSDRFSAERTGGSVSTLTIQRTQQEDSAVYLCASSEGGVGETQYFGPGTRLLVL.

The chain uses TRBV18 and TRBJ1-5; TRBD1 matches 7 bases. V dropped 2 bases and J dropped 5; count of bases not matched to a gene: 6. CDR1 KGHSH and CDR2 LQKENI come from the germline V gene. The CDR3 contains 15 residues. The CDR3 here is CASSPAAGGDQPQHF. The CDR3 DNA reads TGTGCCAGCTCACCAGCGGCAGGGGGTGATCAGCCCCAGCATTTT.

This clone was recorded only once. The chain couples TRBV25-1 to TRBJ2-3, with D perhaps matching TRBD1 or TRBD2 (5 bases each). Germline V gene lookup returns CDR1 MGHDK and CDR2 SYGVNS. Trimming removed 3 bases from V and 9 bases from J, with 10 bases in between. The CDR3 sequence is 12 residues long. The CDR3 region has the DNA TGTGCCAGCAGTGAGATTGGGACGACGCAGTATTTT. Its translation is CASSEIGTTQYF.

This chain connects TRBV7-9 to TRBJ2-1; TRBD1 agrees at 12 bases. Germline V lookup: CDR1 SEHNR, CDR2 FQNEAQ (reference sequence). The J segment lost 8 bases and the V segment lost 4 bases, leaving 3 bases of the junction unmatched. The CDR3 runs to 14 residues. CDR3 protein: CASSWGQGADEQFF. The CDR3, as DNA: TGTGCCAGCAGCTGGGGACAGGGGGCGGATGAGCAGTTCTTC. Looking up the rest from reference TRBV7-9 and TRBJ2-1 gives the full variable domain: DTGVSQNPRHKITKRGQNVTFRCDPISEHNRLYWYRQTLGQGPEFLTYFQNEAQLEKSRLLSDRFSAERPKGSFSTLEIQRTEQGDSAMYLCASSWGQGADEQFFGPGTRLTVL.

The chain recombines TRBV6-6 with TRBJ1-3; D remains unclear. V shed 7 bases and J shed 4 bases, with 11 bases lying between them. The CDR3 extends over 13 amino acids. Germline loops: CDR1 MNHNY, CDR2 SVGAGI (reference sequence). CDR3: CASTAMRGNTIYF. CDR3 nucleotide sequence: TGTGCCAGCACCGCCATGAGGGGAAACACCATATATTTT.